This T cell receptor (beta chain) stems from a study of PD-1 blockade in mismatch repair-deficient tumors. Study overall: Patients had approximately 13 mismatch repair-deficient cancer types and were previously treated and progressing.

Study-wide results and caveats: Rapid post-treatment expansion, then contraction, generally preceding radiologic response, marked tumor-resident clones.

For this clone: Its antigen is as yet unknown.

The TCR-sequenced patients were a few responders to pembrolizumab. The method was immunoSEQ multiplex PCR; TCRdb's version includes in-frame clones alone and lacks a portion of them. The sample contains approximately 100,000 clones, 82% of which appear only once. The CDR3 contains 15 residues. Trimming removed 0 bases from V and 3 bases from J, with 9 bases in between. Germline CDR1 is SGDLS and CDR2 is YYNGEE. The TCR was taken from an adult with mismatch repair-deficient cancer. The rearrangement links TRBV9 to TRBJ1-4; D gene ambiguous. The source was peripheral blood, collected about 33 weeks after starting pembrolizumab. The CDR3: CASSVVGSSNEKLFF. The CDR3 DNA follows: TGTGCCAGCAGCGTAGTAGGCAGTTCTAATGAAAAACTGTTTTTT.